This T cell receptor (beta chain) was sequenced during a study of T-cell reconstitution after alpha-beta-depleted transplantation in children. Unique molecular identifiers tagged the TCRbeta library. TCRdb used MiXCR to reprocess the PCR reads, holding one entry per CDR3 protein. The repertoire holds about 500,000 distinct CDR3 sequences, with around a third as singletons. The specimen comprised PBMCs from the stem cell graft donor, sampled from the stem cell graft. This TCR was sampled from a human donor who donated a stem cell graft to a child with aplastic anemia.

The DNA of the CDR3 is TGTGCCAGTAGTAACGGCTTGTGGGCTAGCGGTAGCTCCTACAATGAGCAGTTCTTC. Its protein is CASSNGLWASGSSYNEQFF. This chain links TRBV19 with TRBJ2-1; the match to TRBD2 covers 7 bases. The ends lost 4 bases at V and 0 bases at J; junction bases unmatched: 15. The CDR3 runs 19 residues. The germline V gene encodes CDR1 LNHDA and CDR2 SQIVND (reference sequence).